This TCR beta chain was found in a study of T cell repertoires in cytomegalovirus infection. The overall study: Recently identified HLA-C-restricted CMV epitopes were among the peptides used. Matching HLA type and CMV infection were both indicated by public TCR beta signatures. The study, taken as a whole, reports: Identification of carriers of CMV plus the relevant HLA was performed using cumulative public TCR beta family frequency. Ex vivo responses were dominated by HLA-C-restricted CMV-specific TCR beta clonotypes.

In regard to this clonotype: What it recognizes is unknown.

The V and J ends lost 10 bases and 6 bases, in that order; junction bases with no gene match: 11. The CDR3 is 14 amino acids. Germline CDR1 reads MNHNY; CDR2 reads SVGAGI (reference sequence). Using its own MiXCR run on the reads, TCRdb lists one record per CDR3 protein. The repertoire consists of roughly 570,000 distinct CDR3 sequences, with about 40% occurring once and the leading ten covering around 48%. This chain connects TRBV6-6 to TRBJ2-3; 9 positions match TRBD2. The starting material was cultured PBMCs, obtained from culture after CMV antigen stimulation. This clonotype was sampled from a human donor in good health (CMV status not recorded). Some clones in this sample may be carry-over from other donors' samples. This CDR3 reads CATSSGNPVDTQYF. The CDR3 nucleotides read TGTGCCACCTCTAGCGGGAACCCAGTGGATACGCAGTATTTT.